This passage covers 4 T cell receptor beta chains from one sample sequenced in a study of CD8 T cells in Susac syndrome (dated by TCRdb to about 2019). Library construction relied on the immunoSEQ multiplex PCR assay. RNA was extracted with the RNeasy kit and roughly 0.45 to 1 ug was reverse transcribed using random hexamers. TCRdb ran its own pipeline on the public reads, namely fastp trimming at Q25 and MiXCR clone calling, and kept in-frame beta chains. Each CDR3 protein appears once, grouped with its most common genes and DNA. Within this sample are 80,000 to 95,000 distinct CDR3 sequences, with 94% of them counted one time only. The ten top clones hold approximately 0.92% of the sample. The sequenced sample was CD8+ T cells from PBMCs. These receptors were taken from a human donor with Susac syndrome.

The J gene is TRBJ2-7, the V gene TRBV15; D may be TRBD1 or TRBD2 (5 bases each). V shed 8 bases and J shed 5 bases, with 28 bases lying between them. The CDR3 runs to 17 residues. Germline assignment: CDR1 LNHNV and CDR2 YYDKDF (reference sequence). The CDR3 loop is CATYEVRSGPSRDEQYF. The CDR3 DNA is TGTGCCACCTACGAGGTTCGATCGGGACCTTCCCGGGACGAGCAGTACTTC.

This chain links TRBV14 with TRBJ2-5; D uncertain. The V and J ends lost 0 bases and 2 bases respectively, with 10 bases between them. Germline assignment: CDR1 SGHDN and CDR2 FVKESK. The CDR3 covers 15 residues. The CDR3 region is CASSQEMEIQETQYF. In DNA form, the CDR3 reads TGTGCCAGCAGCCAAGAAATGGAGATTCAAGAGACCCAGTACTTC. The full variable domain, in which reference TRBV14 and TRBJ2-5 provide the parts outside the CDR3, is EAGVTQFPSHSVIEKGQTVTLRCDPISGHDNLYWYRRVMGKEIKFLLHFVKESKQDESGMPNNRFLAERTGGTYSTLKVQPAELEDSGVYFCASSQEMEIQETQYFGPGTRLLVL.

The chain has TRBV9 and TRBJ2-1; 7 positions agree with TRBD1. CDR1 and CDR2 from the germline V gene are SGDLS and YYNGEE. This CDR3 is built from 15 residues. The trim removed 3 bases at V and 3 bases at J, leaving 6 bases unmatched. CDR3: CASSGRGSLYNEQFF. CDR3 sequence (DNA): TGTGCCAGCAGCGGCAGGGGGAGTCTCTACAATGAGCAGTTCTTC.

The rearrangement links TRBV7-9 to TRBJ2-5, with D possibly matching TRBD2 (5 bases). Germline V lookup: CDR1 SEHNR, CDR2 FQNEAQ (reference sequence). This CDR3 has 14 amino acids. The V and J ends lost 5 bases and 5 bases respectively, with 15 bases between them. The CDR3 loop reads CASSPQSSEETQYF. The CDR3 bases are TGTGCCAGCAGCCCCCAGAGTAGCGAGGAGACCCAGTACTTC.